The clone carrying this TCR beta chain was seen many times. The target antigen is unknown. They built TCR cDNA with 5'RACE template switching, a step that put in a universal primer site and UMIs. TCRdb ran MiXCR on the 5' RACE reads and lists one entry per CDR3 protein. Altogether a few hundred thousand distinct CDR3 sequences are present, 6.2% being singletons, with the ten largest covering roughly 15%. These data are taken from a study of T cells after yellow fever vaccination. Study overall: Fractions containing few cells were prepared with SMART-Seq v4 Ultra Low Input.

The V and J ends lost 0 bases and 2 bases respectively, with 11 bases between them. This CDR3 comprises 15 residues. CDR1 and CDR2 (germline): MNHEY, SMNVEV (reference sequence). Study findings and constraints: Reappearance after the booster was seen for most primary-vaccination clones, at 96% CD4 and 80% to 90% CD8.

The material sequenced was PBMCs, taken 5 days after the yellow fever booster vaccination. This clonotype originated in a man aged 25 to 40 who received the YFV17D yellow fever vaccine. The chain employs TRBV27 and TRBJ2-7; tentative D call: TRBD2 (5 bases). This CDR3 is CASSLSPSGAYEQYF. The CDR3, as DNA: TGTGCCAGCAGTTTATCTCCTTCCGGGGCCTACGAGCAGTACTTC.